Listed below are T cell receptor beta chains from one sample, sequenced in a study of shared clonotypes between healthy human individuals. Generated by immunoSEQ multiplex PCR, the TCRdb table keeps only in-frame clones and is missing some. In the table there are hundreds of thousands of clones, about 95% of which are singletons. The sequenced material came from naive CD8+ T cells sorted from blood. These receptors all come from a woman aged 25 to 39 in good health. CDR3s include the opening cysteine and the closing phenylalanine or tryptophan. The D gene is left open where the match is weak. Some rows mark clone size as missing; the rest say once, few, many or name a class of expanded clone.

CASSIDLEAPEQYF | TGTGCCAGTAGTATAGATCTTGAGGCCCCGGAGCAGTACTTC | TRBJ2-7 | . | TRBV19 | .
CASSPGGRTYEQYF | TGCGCCAGCTCCCCTGGGGGTAGGACCTACGAGCAGTACTTC | TRBJ2-7 | . | TRBV5-1 | .
CASSLILGQQYEQYF | TGTGCCAGCAGCCTAATACTGGGACAGCAATACGAGCAGTACTTC | TRBJ2-7 | TRBD1 | TRBV7-2 | .
CASSPGLYGEGENIQYF | TGTGCCAGCAGCCCCGGTCTCTATGGAGAGGGAGAAAACATTCAGTACTTC | TRBJ2-4 | . | TRBV9 | .
CASSFDRGRGETQYF | TGTGCCAGCAGCTTCGACAGGGGGCGAGGGGAGACCCAGTACTTC | TRBJ2-5 | TRBD1 | TRBV7-9 | .
CSVENRGYEQYF | TGCAGCGTTGAAAACAGGGGATACGAGCAGTACTTC | TRBJ2-7 | TRBD1 | TRBV29-1 | .
CASSPPVWTGSTDTQYF | TGTGCCAGCTCACCACCTGTTTGGACAGGATCCACAGATACGCAGTATTTT | TRBJ2-3 | TRBD1 | TRBV18 | .
CAWAGYLAREYEQYF | TGTGCCTGGGCGGGCTACCTAGCGAGGGAGTACGAGCAGTACTTC | TRBJ2-7 | . | TRBV30 | .
CASSSGTSGRGTQYF | TGTGCCAGCAGTTCCGGGACTAGCGGGAGAGGGACCCAGTACTTC | TRBJ2-5 | TRBD2 | TRBV27 | once
CASSVGTLFSGNTIYF | TGTGCCAGCAGCGTAGGGACACTTTTCTCTGGAAACACCATATATTTT | TRBJ1-3 | . | TRBV9 | once
CASQFAGDNEQFF | TGTGCCAGCCAATTTGCAGGCGACAATGAGCAGTTCTTC | TRBJ2-1 | . | TRBV27 | .
CASSPLDRAGNTIYF | TGTGCCAGCTCACCACTGGACAGGGCAGGAAACACCATATATTTT | TRBJ1-3 | TRBD1 | TRBV18 | .
CASSPTGLSYEQYF | TGTGCCAGCAGTCCGACAGGGCTCTCCTACGAGCAGTACTTC | TRBJ2-7 | TRBD1 | TRBV25-1 | .
CAISRTSSSYEQYF | TGTGCCATCAGTCGGACATCGAGCTCCTACGAGCAGTACTTC | TRBJ2-7 | . | TRBV10-3 | .
CASSFRRLAGDEQYF | TGTGCCAGCAGCTTCCGTCGCCTAGCGGGAGACGAGCAGTACTTC | TRBJ2-7 | TRBD2 | TRBV11-2 | .
CASSSTGTTFTGELFF | TGTGCCAGCAGTTCCACCGGGACAACATTCACCGGGGAGCTGTTTTTT | TRBJ2-2 | . | TRBV27 | .
CAWRETSWATEAFF | TGTGCCTGGAGGGAGACATCATGGGCCACTGAAGCTTTCTTT | TRBJ1-1 | . | TRBV30 | .
CASSSYRGNEQFF | TGTGCCAGCAGCTCATACAGGGGGAATGAGCAGTTCTTC | TRBJ2-1 | TRBD1 | TRBV7-9 | .
CASSYVASGYNEQFF | TGTGCCAGCAGTTACGTGGCTAGCGGTTACAATGAGCAGTTCTTC | TRBJ2-1 | TRBD2 | TRBV6-5 | .
CASSATSGGGAFF | TGTGCCAGCAGCGCCACTTCAGGGGGAGGAGCCTTTTTT | TRBJ2-3 | . | TRBV27 | .
CASSLGPGEWAQYF | TGTGCCAGCAGCTTAGGCCCCGGGGAATGGGCGCAGTATTTT | TRBJ2-3 | . | TRBV7-3 | .
CASSSGTGLYNEQFF | TGTGCCAGCAGTTCCGGGACAGGCCTCTACAATGAGCAGTTCTTC | TRBJ2-1 | TRBD1 | TRBV2 | .
CASSVTGSNEQFF | TGTGCCAGCAGCGTTACGGGTTCCAATGAGCAGTTCTTC | TRBJ2-1 | . | TRBV9 | .
CASSPRDRAGYNEQFF | TGTGCCAGCTCACCCCGCGATCGAGCGGGGTACAATGAGCAGTTCTTC | TRBJ2-1 | TRBD2 | TRBV18 | .
CASSLDPAGGEGTDTQYF | TGTGCCAGCAGTTTAGACCCAGCGGGAGGAGAGGGCACAGATACGCAGTATTTT | TRBJ2-3 | TRBD2 | TRBV2 | .
CASSLTSGSDTQYF | TGTGCCAGCAGTTTGACTAGCGGGAGCGATACGCAGTATTTT | TRBJ2-3 | TRBD2 | TRBV28 | .
CASSELGAYSNQPQHF | TGCGCCAGCAGTGAGTTGGGGGCGTATAGCAATCAGCCCCAGCATTTT | TRBJ1-5 | . | TRBV10-2 | .
CASSEPTGLDTEAFF | TGTGCCAGCAGTGAACCGACAGGTCTGGACACTGAAGCTTTCTTT | TRBJ1-1 | . | TRBV6-1 | .
CASSLAGGGRTEAFF | TGTGCCAGCAGCTTGGCAGGGGGCGGTCGGACTGAAGCTTTCTTT | TRBJ1-1 | TRBD1 | TRBV5-6 | .
CASGSGFGYEQYF | TGTGCCAGCGGGTCAGGGTTTGGGTACGAGCAGTACTTC | TRBJ2-7 | . | TRBV28 | once
CASSPGVSYEQYF | TGTGCCAGCTCGCCGGGGGTTTCCTACGAGCAGTACTTC | TRBJ2-7 | . | TRBV5-4 | .
CASKPGGIGTEAFF | TGTGCCAGCAAACCAGGAGGGATAGGTACTGAAGCTTTCTTT | TRBJ1-1 | . | TRBV9 | once
CASSLAASGSREQFF | TGCGCCAGCAGCTTGGCTGCTAGCGGGAGCAGGGAGCAGTTCTTC | TRBJ2-1 | TRBD2 | TRBV5-1 | .
CAGQADSSYEQYF | TGTGCCGGACAGGCCGATAGCTCCTACGAGCAGTACTTC | TRBJ2-7 | TRBD1 | TRBV30 | .
CASSLSIGTDTQYF | TGTGCCAGCAGCTTGAGCATCGGCACAGATACGCAGTATTTT | TRBJ2-3 | . | TRBV5-8 | .
CASRPDRGLWNEQFF | TGTGCCAGCAGGCCAGACAGGGGGCTCTGGAATGAGCAGTTCTTC | TRBJ2-1 | TRBD1 | TRBV2 | .
CASSSASGAGMPAGELFF | TGTGCCAGCAGCTCCGCCTCGGGGGCGGGGATGCCGGCCGGGGAGCTGTTTTTT | TRBJ2-2 | . | TRBV7-9 | once
CASNLAANSYNEQFF | TGTGCCAGCAACCTAGCGGCTAACTCCTACAATGAGCAGTTCTTC | TRBJ2-1 | TRBD2 | TRBV27 | .
CASSQSEVPWTF | TGTGCCAGCAGCCAATCAGAGGTACCCTGGACCTTC | TRBJ1-2 | . | TRBV16 | once
CASSPTAGNTIYF | TGTGCCAGCAGCCCAACGGCTGGAAACACCATATATTTT | TRBJ1-3 | . | TRBV2 | .
CASSLPHYPRYEQYF | TGTGCCAGCAGTTTACCTCACTACCCCCGCTACGAGCAGTACTTC | TRBJ2-7 | . | TRBV28 | .
CASSLSNEQFF | TGTGCCAGCAGCTTGTCCAATGAGCAGTTCTTC | TRBJ2-1 | . | TRBV5-4 | few
CAILSGTGSYEQYF | TGTGCCATTCTCTCCGGGACAGGGTCCTACGAGCAGTACTTC | TRBJ2-7 | TRBD1 | TRBV2 | .
CASSPGPYYTDTQYF | TGTGCCAGCAGTCCAGGACCTTACTACACAGATACGCAGTATTTT | TRBJ2-3 | . | TRBV27 | .
CASSLGAGERGEQFF | TGTGCCAGCAGCTTGGGGGCAGGGGAGCGTGGTGAGCAGTTCTTC | TRBJ2-1 | . | TRBV5-6 | .
CASSLHQETQYF | TGTGCCAGCAGCTTACACCAAGAGACCCAGTACTTC | TRBJ2-5 | . | TRBV5-4 | .